The present TCR beta chain was sequenced within a study of graft-versus-host responses after intestinal transplantation. TCRdb's table, derived via immunoSEQ multiplex PCR, lists solely in-frame clones and lacks some. The sample has 84,000 or so clones, roughly 80% seen once. Worth noting for this clone: Its antigen is as yet unknown.

Points from the study as a whole: Early declines in HvG clones that occurred post-transplant were associated with peak circulating GvH clone levels. Marrow from the recipient contained GvH clones, some of which had appeared first in ileum or blood. Allograft clonal ratios (graft-versus-host to host-versus-graft) were high in patients who had graft-donor T cell macrochimerism.

Germline lookup yields CDR1 MNHNS and CDR2 SASEGT. Trimming at V came to 3 bases and at J to 7 bases, leaving 3 bases not matched to a gene. This CDR3 has 14 amino acids. The rearrangement links TRBV6-1 to TRBJ2-1, with 10 bases matching TRBD2. This TCR was recovered from a human donor who received an intestinal transplant. The material was unstimulated CD4+ T cells sorted from spleen or lymph node cells, obtained before intestinal transplant. As DNA, the CDR3 is TGTGCCAGCAGTGATACTAGCGGGGTAAATGAGCAGTTCTTC. Translating gives CASSDTSGVNEQFF.